This T cell receptor beta chain was retrieved from a study of beta chain features in type 1 diabetes. cDNA synthesis used the whole RNA isolate, giving expressed TCRB sequences. Some clones are missing from TCRdb's copy, which holds only in-frame ones; the method was immunoSEQ multiplex PCR. Found here are a few hundred thousand clones, over 8.5% of them singletons; the top ten hold roughly 0.54%. This clone was found a few times. Its cognate antigen is unknown. Study findings and constraints: Among all four CD4+ subsets, Type 1 diabetes patients had TCRB CDR3s that were moderately but significantly shorter. More deletions and fewer insertions at VDJ junctions were seen in type 1 diabetes patients. Within patients, naive, central memory and Treg TCRB repertoires seemed more similar than within healthy donors.

Trimming pared 4 bases from V and 5 bases from J, leaving 21 bases between. The CDR3 has 16 residues. Germline V CDR1 and CDR2: SQVTM, ANQGSEA. The authors took one heparinised blood draw, averaging approximately 120 mL, from each donor. Sequencing was performed on central memory CD4+ T cells from blood. The clonotype comes from a man aged 25-45 years with type 1 diabetes. The rearrangement uses TRBV29-1 and TRBJ2-1; maybe TRBD2 (6 bases). The CDR3 spells CSVVGGAPWENNEQFF. The CDR3 region has the DNA TGCAGCGTTGTGGGCGGGGCGCCATGGGAAAACAATGAGCAGTTCTTC.